These 4 T cell receptor beta chains originate from one sample sequenced in a study of technical replicates of blood from several donors. TCRdb's table, derived via immunoSEQ multiplex PCR, lists solely in-frame clones and lacks some. The data hold tens of thousands of clones, with over 75% observed a single time. The sample comprised PBMCs. Every receptor here comes from a human donor in good health. Some clones in this sample may be carry-over from other donors' samples.

The rearrangement uses TRBV5-8 and TRBJ1-3; unclear D gene. Trimming stripped 1 base from V and 3 bases from J, with 5 bases between. The CDR3 contains 13 residues. The germline CDR1 and CDR2 sequences are SGHTS and YDEGEE. This CDR3 reads CASSLRDGNTIYF. The CDR3 nucleotides read TGTGCCAGCAGCTTGCGAGATGGAAACACCATATATTTT.

V usage is TRBV11-2 and J usage is TRBJ2-7; 11 nucleotides line up with TRBD1. Germline CDR1 and CDR2: SGHAT and FQNNGV. The CDR3 length is 16 residues. Trimming cost V 4 bases and J 7 bases; bases outside gene matches: 12. The CDR3 is CASSWDGQGAYREQYF. The CDR3 DNA is TGTGCCAGCAGCTGGGATGGACAGGGGGCGTACAGGGAGCAGTACTTC.

The rearrangement uses TRBV5-6 and TRBJ1-3; no definite D call. The germline V and J ends were trimmed by 0 bases and 1 base, with 11 bases remaining between them. In germline, CDR1 is SGHDT, CDR2 YYEEEE. There are 16 residues in the CDR3. CDR3 nucleotide sequence: TGTGCCAGCAGCTTGGATAGAGCCGTTTCTGGAAACACCATATATTTT. Residues: CASSLDRAVSGNTIYF.

CDR3 sequence: CAISESGGGSKEQYF. CDR3 in DNA: TGTGCCATCAGTGAGTCTGGCGGGGGGTCTAAGGAGCAGTACTTC. The genes are TRBV10-3 and TRBJ2-5; 8 bases are a match to TRBD2. The CDR3 is made up of 15 amino acids. V shed 0 bases, J shed 11 bases, and the junction held 11 bases outside the gene matches. Germline CDR1 ENHRY, CDR2 SYGVKD.